In its sample, the clone carrying this TCR beta chain was seen once. This sample is drawn from a study of T cell responses to AZD1222 COVID-19 vaccine. Sequenced by immunoSEQ multiplex PCR; TCRdb stores in-frame clones only, minus some. The data show some 140,000 clones, approximately 84% seen once. Germline V gives CDR1 MDHEN, CDR2 SYDVKM. V lost 3 bases, J lost 3 bases, and 6 bases lay in between. This CDR3 has 12 amino acids. This sequence joins TRBV28 and TRBJ2-7, with a possible D match to TRBD2 (6 bases). The sequence derives from an adult in good health. Sequencing used peripheral blood, obtained on day 0 of AZD1222 vaccination. CDR3 DNA sequence: TGTGCCAGCAGTTTGCGGGGCTACGAGCAGTACTTC. Protein: CASSLRGYEQYF.